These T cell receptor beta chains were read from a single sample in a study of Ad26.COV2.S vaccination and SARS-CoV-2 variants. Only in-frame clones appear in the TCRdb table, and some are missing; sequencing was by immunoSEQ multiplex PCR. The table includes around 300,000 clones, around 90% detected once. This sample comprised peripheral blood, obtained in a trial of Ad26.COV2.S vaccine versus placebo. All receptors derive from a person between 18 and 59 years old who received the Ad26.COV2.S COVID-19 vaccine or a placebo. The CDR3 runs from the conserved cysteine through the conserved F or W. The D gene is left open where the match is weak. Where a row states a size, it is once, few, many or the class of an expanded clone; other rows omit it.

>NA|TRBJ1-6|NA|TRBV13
TGTGCCAGCAGCTTAGGTGTCCGAGGAAATTCACCCCTCCACTTT
CASSLGVRGNSPLHF
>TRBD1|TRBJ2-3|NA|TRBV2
TGTGCCAGCAGTGTTCGTTCCGGGACAGGGACAGATACGCAGTATTTT
CASSVRSGTGTDTQYF
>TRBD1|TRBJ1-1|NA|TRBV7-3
TGTGCCAGCAGCCGACAGGGGCCCGCGACTGAAGCTTTCTTT
CASSRQGPATEAFF
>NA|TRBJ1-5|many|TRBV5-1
TGCGCCAGCAGCTTGTGGGGAGAGAATCAGCCCCAGCATTTT
CASSLWGENQPQHF
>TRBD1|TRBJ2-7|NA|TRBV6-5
TGTGCCAGCAGTTATCTGGGACAGGGATACGAGCAGTACTTC
CASSYLGQGYEQYF
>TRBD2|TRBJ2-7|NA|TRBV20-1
TGCAGTGCTAGTTCCGGGGGGAGGTACGAGCAGTACTTC
CSASSGGRYEQYF
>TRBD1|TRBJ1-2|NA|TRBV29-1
TGCAGCGTTGGACAGGGGAACTATGGCTACACCTTC
CSVGQGNYGYTF
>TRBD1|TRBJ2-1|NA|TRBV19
TGTGCCAGTAGTACGGGACAGGGGACGAGGTATGATGAGCAGTTCTTC
CASSTGQGTRYDEQFF
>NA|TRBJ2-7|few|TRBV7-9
TGTGCCAGCAGCCCGGTAAATTACGAGCAGTACTTC
CASSPVNYEQYF
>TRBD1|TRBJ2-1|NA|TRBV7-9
TGTGCCAGCAGCTTAGGGACAGGGGTGGGCAATGAGCAGTTCTTC
CASSLGTGVGNEQFF
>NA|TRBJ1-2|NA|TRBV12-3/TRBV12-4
TGTGCCAGCAGCTCCGGGACGGACTATGGCTACACCTTC
CASSSGTDYGYTF
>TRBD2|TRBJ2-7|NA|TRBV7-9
TGTGCCAGCAGCCGACTAGCGGCCGACTACGAGCAGTACTTC
CASSRLAADYEQYF
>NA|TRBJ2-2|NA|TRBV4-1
TGCGCCAGCAGCCAAGTTGAAAGGGCCACCGGGGAGCTGTTTTTT
CASSQVERATGELFF
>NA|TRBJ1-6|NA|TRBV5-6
TGTGCCAGCAGCTTCGCGAGGGATAATTCACCCCTCCACTTT
CASSFARDNSPLHF
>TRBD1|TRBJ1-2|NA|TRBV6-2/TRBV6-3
TGTGCCAGCAGTTCGCCGGACAGGGGGGACTATGGCTACACCTTC
CASSSPDRGDYGYTF
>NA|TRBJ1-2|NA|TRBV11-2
TGTGCCAGCAGCCTGGTTGGGGATAGCTATGGCTACACCTTC
CASSLVGDSYGYTF
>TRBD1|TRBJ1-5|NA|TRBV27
TGTGCCAGCAGTTTAATTGGGACAGGGACCTTTAGCAATCAGCCCCAGCATTTT
CASSLIGTGTFSNQPQHF
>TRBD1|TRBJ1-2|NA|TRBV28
TGTGCCAGCAGTTTGACGACAGGGACCTATGGCTACACCTTC
CASSLTTGTYGYTF
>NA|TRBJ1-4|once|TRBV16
TGTGCCAGCAGCCAATTGGTCGAAAAACTGTTTTTT
CASSQLVEKLFF
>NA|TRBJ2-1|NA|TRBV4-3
TGCGCCAGCAGCCAAGATTTCGGGGACGACATGCTAGGGGGGTTCTTC
CASSQDFGDDMLGGFF
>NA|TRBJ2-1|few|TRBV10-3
TGTGCCATCAGTGAGTCCCCCGCGGGGTCACCCCCGTTCTTC
CAISESPAGSPPFF
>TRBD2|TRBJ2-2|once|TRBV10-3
TGTGCCATCATGGAGCGGGAGGGCGGGGAGCTGTTTTTT
CAIMEREGGELFF
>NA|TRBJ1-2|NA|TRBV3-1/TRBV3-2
TGTGCCAGCAGCCACGGGGAGGATGGCTACACCTTC
CASSHGEDGYTF
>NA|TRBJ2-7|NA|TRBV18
TGTGCCAGCTCACCCGAAGGGGGGAGCTACGAGCAGTACTTC
CASSPEGGSYEQYF
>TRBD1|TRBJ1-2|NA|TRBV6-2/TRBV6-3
TGTGCCAGCAGCCCTTCAAGGACAGGGCTTGGCTACACCTTC
CASSPSRTGLGYTF
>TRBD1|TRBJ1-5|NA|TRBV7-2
TGTGCCAGCAGCCCAGGGACAGGGGGTCTTTATAGCAATCAGCCCCAGCATTTT
CASSPGTGGLYSNQPQHF
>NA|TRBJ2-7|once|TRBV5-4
TGTGCCAGCAGCGTTTCGGTCGGATACTCCTACGAGCAGTACTTC
CASSVSVGYSYEQYF
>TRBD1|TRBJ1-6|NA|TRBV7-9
TGTGCCAGCACCAGCGGGGACAGTAACTATAATTCACCCCTCCACTTT
CASTSGDSNYNSPLHF
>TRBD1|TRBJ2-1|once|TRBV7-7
TGTGCTAGCAGCTTAGCCAGGGGGCCCTACAATGAGCAGTTCTTC
CASSLARGPYNEQFF
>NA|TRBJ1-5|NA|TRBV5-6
TGTGCCAGCAGCTTTTATCGAGGCTCCAATCAGCCCCAGCATTTT
CASSFYRGSNQPQHF
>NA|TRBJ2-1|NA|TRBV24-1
TGTGCCACCAGTACCAGTGGGGGGCGAGTCAATGAGCAGTTCTTC
CATSTSGGRVNEQFF
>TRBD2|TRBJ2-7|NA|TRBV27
TGTGCCAGCAGCAAGAGGAGCGGACTAGCGGACACCTACGAGCAGTACTTC
CASSKRSGLADTYEQYF
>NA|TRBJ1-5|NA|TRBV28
TGTGCCAGCAGCTCTTATACCCCCGGCGGGTTTAGCAATCAGCCCCAGCATTTT
CASSSYTPGGFSNQPQHF
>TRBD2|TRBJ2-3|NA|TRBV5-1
TGCGCCAGCAGCGACGGACTAGTCGGAGGTACAGATACGCAGTATTTT
CASSDGLVGGTDTQYF
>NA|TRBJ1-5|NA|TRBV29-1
TGCAGCGTTGAACTTTTGGGGGGCAATCAGCCCCAGCATTTT
CSVELLGGNQPQHF
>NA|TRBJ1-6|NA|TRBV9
TGTGCCAGCAGCGTAGCTGACACGGGCTATAATTCACCCCTCCACTTT
CASSVADTGYNSPLHF
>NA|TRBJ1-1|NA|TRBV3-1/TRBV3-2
TGTGCCAGCAGCCAAGATCCCAGCATGAACACTGAAGCTTTCTTT
CASSQDPSMNTEAFF
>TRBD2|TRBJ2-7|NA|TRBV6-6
TGTGCCAGCAGTTTTTCGGGACTATCCCTTTTC
CASSFSGLSLF
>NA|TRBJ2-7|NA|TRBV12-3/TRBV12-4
TGTGCCAGCAGTTTAGCACGGGTCGACGAGCAGTACTTC
CASSLARVDEQYF
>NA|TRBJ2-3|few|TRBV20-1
TGCAGTGCTAGTCAGGGGAGCACAGATACGCAGTATTTT
CSASQGSTDTQYF
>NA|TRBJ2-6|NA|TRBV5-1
TGCGCCAGCAGCCCCAACTCTGGGGCCAACGTCCTGACTTTC
CASSPNSGANVLTF
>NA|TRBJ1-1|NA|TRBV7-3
TGTGCCAGCAGCTTATCGTCCGGCCGGGGAAGGGGAAACACTGAAGCTTTCTTT
CASSLSSGRGRGNTEAFF
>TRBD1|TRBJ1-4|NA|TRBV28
TGTGCCAGCAGTCCGACCGGGACAGAGGATGAAAAACTGTTTTTT
CASSPTGTEDEKLFF
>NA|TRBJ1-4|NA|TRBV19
TGTGCCAGTAGTATAGCTCATGCAACAACTAATGAAAAACTGTTTTTT
CASSIAHATTNEKLFF
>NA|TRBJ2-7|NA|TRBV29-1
TGCAGCGTTGACCGGGGGCCATACGAGCAGTACTTC
CSVDRGPYEQYF
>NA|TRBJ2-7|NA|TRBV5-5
TGTGCCAGCACAACGACAGGAGAGTCCTACGAGCAGTACTTC
CASTTTGESYEQYF
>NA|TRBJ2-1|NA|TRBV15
TGTGCCACCAGCAGAGATGGGGGAGTCTCCTACAATGAGCAGTTCTTC
CATSRDGGVSYNEQFF
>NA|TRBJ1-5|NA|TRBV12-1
TGTGCCAGCACCCCTTTTGGGGGCTGGGCTGACGATAAGAGCAATCAGCCCCAGCATTTT
CASTPFGGWADDKSNQPQHF
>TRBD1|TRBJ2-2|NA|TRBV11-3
TGTGCCAGCAGCTCCCGGGACAGGGGGCCACCGCCAAACACCGGGGAGCTGTTTTTT
CASSSRDRGPPPNTGELFF
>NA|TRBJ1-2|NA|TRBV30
TGTGCCTGGATTGGGAGGGGGTACGTGGGTGGCTACACCTTC
CAWIGRGYVGGYTF
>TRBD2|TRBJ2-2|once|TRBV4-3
TGCGCCAGCAGCCAAGCAGCGGGAGGTGCGAACACCGGGGAGCTGTTTTTT
CASSQAAGGANTGELFF
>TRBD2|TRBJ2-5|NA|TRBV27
TGTGCCAGCAGTTTATCGACACAGACTAGCGGGCCTCAAGAGACCCAGTACTTC
CASSLSTQTSGPQETQYF
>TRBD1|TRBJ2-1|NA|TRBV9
TGTGCCAGCAGCCCTCGACAGGGGTCCTACAATGAGCAGTTCTTC
CASSPRQGSYNEQFF
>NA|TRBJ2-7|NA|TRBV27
TGTGCCAGCAGTTTATCCGCCTCCTACGAGCAGTACTTC
CASSLSASYEQYF
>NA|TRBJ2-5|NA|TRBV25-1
TGTGCCACCCGAAAGGGGACACAAGAGACCCAGTACTTC
CATRKGTQETQYF
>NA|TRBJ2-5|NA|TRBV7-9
TGTGCCAGCAGCTTCCCCCAAGGGGAGACCCAGTACTTC
CASSFPQGETQYF
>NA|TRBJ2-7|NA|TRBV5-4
TGTGCCAGCAGCGTCGTGGGGTACGAGCAGTACTTC
CASSVVGYEQYF
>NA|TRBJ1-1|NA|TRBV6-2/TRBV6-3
TGTGCCAGCAGTTTTACAGGGACTGAAGCTTTCTTT
CASSFTGTEAFF
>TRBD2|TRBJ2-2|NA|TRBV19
TGTGCCAGTAGTCCGAAGACTAGCGGGGCCGGGGAGCTGTTTTTT
CASSPKTSGAGELFF